Each of the 26 T cell receptor beta chains below was sequenced from the same sample in a study of post-analysis software for immune sequencing data. Study results and caveats: Four to six TRBV segments were significantly more frequent in patients than in controls. TRBV5-6, TRBV5-1 and TRBV20-1 were among these segments.

Which antigens these TCRs recognize remains unknown. TCR beta cDNA libraries included unique molecular identifiers. TCRdb processed the PCR reads anew with MiXCR; each CDR3 protein has one entry. This sample yields approximately 400,000 distinct CDR3 sequences, of which around a third are seen a single time; about an eighth belongs to the top ten. Material for sequencing was blood. The origin of the receptors is a girl aged 10 to 17 with multiple sclerosis.

This chain connects TRBV27 to TRBJ1-2, with D hard to call. The germline CDR1 and CDR2 sequences are MNHEY and SMNVEV (reference sequence). There are 13 residues in the CDR3. V shed 6 bases and J shed 3 bases, with 11 bases lying between them. The CDR3 sequence: CASSKRSDYGYTF. CDR3 DNA sequence: TGTGCCAGCAGCAAGAGGAGCGACTATGGCTACACCTTC.

The chain uses TRBV4-1 and TRBJ2-4, with 13 bases fitting TRBD2. The CDR3 covers 19 residues. Germline V gives CDR1 MGHRA, CDR2 YSYEKL. V gave up 3 bases and J gave up 4 bases; unmatched junction bases: 12. In nucleotides, the CDR3 is TGCGCCAGCAGCCAGTCCGAATTGACTAGCGGGGGGTCGAAAAACATTCAGTACTTC. This codes for CASSQSELTSGGSKNIQYF.

The chain recombines TRBV7-9 with TRBJ2-3; TRBD2 matches 9 bases. The V gene end was trimmed by 3 bases and the J gene end by 3 bases; junction bases not matched to a gene: 7. Germline CDR1 reads SEHNR; CDR2 reads FQNEAQ (reference sequence). The CDR3 totals 16 residues. The CDR3: CASSFSSGDTTDTQYF. DNA for the CDR3: TGTGCCAGCAGCTTCTCTAGCGGGGACACTACAGATACGCAGTATTTT.

The genes are TRBV20-1 and TRBJ2-3, with TRBD2 matching over 12 bases. The CDR3 runs to 16 residues. The ends lost 6 bases at V and 4 bases at J; junction bases unmatched: 11. The germline CDR1 and CDR2 sequences are DFQATT and SNEGSKA (reference sequence). The CDR3 region has the DNA TGCAGTGCCCTGGGACTAGCGGGCGGGCGGGCAGATACGCAGTATTTT. Encoded protein: CSALGLAGGRADTQYF.

This clonotype has just a few counts. The CDR3 here is CASSLTGIEQYF. The CDR3 DNA is TGTGCCAGCAGTCTGACAGGGATCGAGCAGTACTTC. The chain couples TRBV6-5 to TRBJ2-7; TRBD1 matches at 7 bases. Looked up from germline, CDR1 is MNHEY and CDR2 is SVGAGI. The CDR3 has 12 residues. The ends lost 5 bases at V and 6 bases at J; junction bases unmatched: 4.

The sample holds a few counts of this clonotype. This sequence joins TRBV20-1 and TRBJ2-1; TRBD1 matches at 8 bases. The length of the CDR3 is 14 residues. Germline V lookup: CDR1 DFQATT, CDR2 SNEGSKA (reference sequence). For the CDR3, the DNA is TGCAGGTCCAGACAGGGGTCGGTTGACAATGAGCAGTTCTTC. Residues: CRSRQGSVDNEQFF.

The chain recombines TRBV7-9 with TRBJ2-5; the match to TRBD1 covers 8 bases. Germline lookup yields CDR1 SEHNR and CDR2 FQNEAQ (reference sequence). The CDR3 is made up of 15 amino acids. V lost 0 bases and J lost 4; bases outside the gene matches: 4. As DNA, the CDR3 is TGTGCCAGCAGCTTAGCGCTTACAGGGGGAGAGACCCAGTACTTC. Translation: CASSLALTGGETQYF.

This clonotype was counted only a few times. V is TRBV28 and J is TRBJ1-6, with D maybe TRBD1 (6 bases). The V end was cut by 5 bases, the J end by 6 bases, with 11 bases between. CDR3 size: 14 residues. Per germline, CDR1 MDHEN and CDR2 SYDVKM. CDR3 loop: CASSMDSFNSPLHF. CDR3 coding DNA: TGTGCCAGCAGTATGGACAGTTTTAATTCACCCCTCCACTTT. The full variable domain, with the rest looked up from reference TRBV28 and TRBJ1-6, is DVKVTQSSRYLVKRTGEKVFLECVQDMDHENMFWYRQDPGLGLRLIYFSYDVKMKEKGDIPEGYSVSREKKERFSLILESASTNQTSMYLCASSMDSFNSPLHFGNGTRLTVT.

This clonotype has more than one count but fewer than ten. The chain is built from TRBV2 and TRBJ2-1; 11 nucleotides match TRBD2. The CDR3 totals 14 residues. The V gene end was trimmed by 6 bases and the J gene end by 6 bases; junction bases not matched to a gene: 4. Germline CDR1 reads SNHLY; CDR2 reads FYNNEI. CDR3 in DNA: TGTGCCAGCAGGGTAGCGGGGGGGCGCAATGAGCAGTTCTTC. It codes for CASRVAGGRNEQFF.

The chain employs TRBV30 and TRBJ2-1; 11 bases are shared with TRBD1. The CDR3 runs to 15 residues. Germline V lookup: CDR1 GTSNPN, CDR2 SVGIG (reference sequence). The V gene end was trimmed by 0 bases and the J gene end by 3 bases; junction bases not matched to a gene: 1. The CDR3 sequence is CAWSVGTGGYNEQFF. CDR3 sequence (DNA): TGTGCCTGGAGTGTAGGGACAGGGGGCTACAATGAGCAGTTCTTC.

The chain links TRBV6-2 or TRBV6-3 to TRBJ2-1; 11 nucleotides match TRBD2. CDR3 length: 17 residues. V was clipped by 4 bases and J by 3 bases; unmatched bases: 8. From germline, CDR1 is MNHEY and CDR2 SVGEGT. In nucleotides, the CDR3 is TGTGCCAGCAGTTCCTCTAGCGGGGGGACCATCTACAATGAGCAGTTCTTC. Its translation: CASSSSSGGTIYNEQFF.

This sequence joins TRBV20-1 and TRBJ2-1, with TRBD1 matching 9 bases. Germline-derived CDR1 and CDR2 are DFQATT and SNEGSKA (reference sequence). Trimming at V came to 5 bases and at J to 7 bases, leaving 9 bases not matched to a gene. The CDR3 extends over 14 amino acids. CDR3 nucleotide sequence: TGCAGTGCTTCCCCCGGGACAGGGAGTAATGAGCAGTTCTTC. Protein product: CSASPGTGSNEQFF.

The chain couples TRBV4-1 to TRBJ2-1, with D maybe TRBD1 (5 bases). V shed 5 bases and J shed 0 bases, with 11 bases lying between them. Germline loops: CDR1 MGHRA, CDR2 YSYEKL. This CDR3 has 15 amino acids. The CDR3 nucleotides read TGCGCCAGCAGCTACGAACAGGTCTCCTACAATGAGCAGTTCTTC. Protein product: CASSYEQVSYNEQFF.

The chain uses TRBV4-2 and TRBJ1-2; the D is unclear. Trimming took off 0 bases at V and 5 bases at J, with 7 bases between the two ends. The CDR3 loop spans 13 amino acids. Per germline, CDR1 LGHNA and CDR2 YNFKEQ. The CDR3 region has the DNA TGTGCCAGCAGCCAAGACGCCGTATATGGCTACACCTTC. This translates into CASSQDAVYGYTF.

The chain joins TRBV2 to TRBJ1-5, with a weak D call TRBD1 (6 bases). CDR1 and CDR2 from the germline V gene are SNHLY and FYNNEI. The CDR3 contains 13 residues. V was clipped by 5 bases and J by 6 bases, with 11 bases between them. The CDR3 spells CASSTRGSQPQHF. The CDR3 coding sequence is TGTGCCAGCAGTACCAGGGGCAGTCAGCCCCAGCATTTT.

CDR3 sequence: CSARWQGDTDTQYF. As DNA, the CDR3 is TGCAGTGCTAGGTGGCAGGGAGATACAGATACGCAGTATTTT. The chain uses TRBV20-1 and TRBJ2-3, with D possibly being TRBD1 or TRBD2 (5 bases each). The CDR3 is 14 residues long. The germline gives CDR1 DFQATT, CDR2 SNEGSKA (reference sequence). V was clipped by 3 bases and J by 3 bases, with 13 bases between them.

In this sample, this clonotype turned up a few times. The rearrangement uses TRBV12-3 or TRBV12-4 and TRBJ2-7; possibly TRBD1 or TRBD2 for D (5 bases each). This CDR3 comprises 13 residues. The V and J ends lost 5 bases and 4 bases respectively, with 12 bases between them. The CDR3 DNA is TGTGCCAGCAGTGTCGGGACGGCGTACGAGCAGTACTTC. This encodes CASSVGTAYEQYF.

The chain recombines TRBV11-2 with TRBJ2-5; 7 nucleotides agree with TRBD1. V lost 5 bases and J lost 5; bases outside the gene matches: 8. The CDR3 has 14 residues. Germline V gene sequence: CDR1 SGHAT, CDR2 FQNNGV. The CDR3 DNA is TGTGCCAGCAGCCCGGGACAGCTTCGGGAGACCCAGTACTTC. It translates to CASSPGQLRETQYF.

This clonotype was counted between two and nine times. The rearrangement links TRBV27 to TRBJ1-5; no firm D call. CDR1 is MNHEY and CDR2 is SMNVEV in the germline V gene (reference sequence). With 6 bases removed from V and 6 bases from J, the gap between germline ends came to 12 bases. This CDR3 has 13 residues. The DNA of the CDR3 is TGTGCCAGCAGCTGGACCCCGGGTCAGCCCCAGCATTTT. Encoded protein: CASSWTPGQPQHF.

The chain recombines TRBV5-1 with TRBJ2-1, with TRBD1 matching over 10 bases. Per germline, CDR1 SGHRS and CDR2 YFSETQ. With 0 bases clipped from V and 4 bases from J, the junction kept 13 bases outside the gene matches. The CDR3 runs 19 residues. CDR3 sequence reads: CASSLAGGTGVRIYNEQFF. CDR3 sequence (DNA): TGCGCCAGCAGCTTGGCCGGGGGGACAGGGGTTAGGATTTACAATGAGCAGTTCTTC.

The chain couples TRBV4-3 to TRBJ1-2; no firm D call. This CDR3 comprises 14 residues. CDR1 and CDR2 (germline): LGHNA, YSLEER. The germline V and J ends were trimmed by 0 bases and 4 bases, with 9 bases remaining between them. The CDR3 DNA sequence: TGCGCCAGCAGCCAAGATCGGAGAAGCTATGGCTACACCTTC. Translating it yields CASSQDRRSYGYTF.

The chain joins TRBV14 to TRBJ2-1; possibly TRBD1 for D (6 bases). The V and J ends lost 0 bases and 4 bases respectively, with 13 bases between them. Germline CDR1 reads SGHDN; CDR2 reads FVKESK. This CDR3 has 16 residues. In DNA form, the CDR3 reads TGTGCCAGCAGCCAAGAGCCGACAGGACTTTACAATGAGCAGTTCTTC. As protein: CASSQEPTGLYNEQFF. Drawing the rest from reference TRBV14 and TRBJ2-1, the complete variable domain is EAGVTQFPSHSVIEKGQTVTLRCDPISGHDNLYWYRRVMGKEIKFLLHFVKESKQDESGMPNNRFLAERTGGTYSTLKVQPAELEDSGVYFCASSQEPTGLYNEQFFGPGTRLTVL.

This clonotype was seen more than once but under ten times. The V call is TRBV5-1, the J call TRBJ2-7, with 8 bases that match TRBD1. V trimming: 4 bases; J trimming: 4 bases; junction bases outside the gene matches: 10. This CDR3 has 15 amino acids. Germline V gene lookup returns CDR1 SGHRS and CDR2 YFSETQ. For the CDR3, the DNA is TGCGCCAGCAGCCCCCGGACAGGGACGAGTTACGAGCAGTACTTC. Translating it yields CASSPRTGTSYEQYF.

This clonotype came up many times. The V and J genes are TRBV20-1 and TRBJ2-7; D is uncertain. The CDR3 totals 15 residues. The V gene lost 1 base and the J gene lost 0 bases, with 13 bases spanning the gap. Germline values: CDR1 DFQATT, CDR2 SNEGSKA (reference sequence). CDR3 in DNA: TGCAGTGCTAGAGGCGGCCGAAGGATCTCCTACGAGCAGTACTTC. Protein product: CSARGGRRISYEQYF.

V gene TRBV20-1 combines with J gene TRBJ2-3; 8 positions match TRBD2. Trimming took 8 bases from V and 1 from J; bases not matched to a gene: 14. This CDR3 is built from 16 residues. CDR1 is DFQATT and CDR2 is SNEGSKA in the germline V gene (reference sequence). CDR3 amino acids: CSSEAGEHLGTDTQYF. CDR3 DNA sequence: TGCAGTTCCGAAGCGGGGGAGCATCTTGGCACAGATACGCAGTATTTT.

This rearrangement joins TRBV5-1 to TRBJ1-2; D is possibly TRBD1 (5 bases). Germline-derived CDR1 and CDR2 are SGHRS and YFSETQ. This CDR3 has 14 residues. The V and J ends lost 0 bases and 6 bases respectively, with 12 bases between them. Here the CDR3 reads CASSLADGGDGYTF. The CDR3 DNA reads TGCGCCAGCAGCTTGGCCGACGGAGGGGATGGCTACACCTTC.